Sequencing of this TCR beta chain was carried out in a study of blood T cell repertoires in COVID-19. The table came from immunoSEQ multiplex PCR; TCRdb's copy has only in-frame clones and leaves some out. The sample records about 350,000 clones, roughly 90% being singletons. Germline loops: CDR1 SNHLY, CDR2 FYNNEI. Unmatched junction bases numbered 6, after V lost 4 bases and J lost 2 bases. CDR3 length: 15 amino acids. This clonotype was obtained from a woman aged 25 to 39 who had been exposed to COVID-19. V usage is TRBV2 and J usage is TRBJ2-7; 9 bases fit TRBD2. Source material: PBMCs or T cells enriched from blood (not recorded which). The CDR3 reads CASSVESGRPYEQYF. The CDR3 DNA reads TGTGCCAGCAGTGTCGAGAGCGGGAGGCCCTACGAGCAGTACTTC.